This T cell receptor beta chain was identified in a study of breast tumors, draining lymph nodes, adjacent tissues. The lymph nodes were axillary draining lymph nodes from breast cancer patients. Overall study results and limits: Compared with lymph nodes, tumors were less diverse; compared with nontumor tissue, more.

Comments on this clonotype: What it binds is not known. A read error is possible here, since a much larger clone lies one base away.

A single record per CDR3 protein comes from TCRdb applying MiXCR to the multiplex PCR reads. The sample carries approximately 150,000 distinct CDR3 sequences, about 34% recorded once. The clonotype originates from a female donor with breast cancer. Some clones in this sample may be carry-over from other donors' samples. Sequenced sample: axillary lymph node tissue.

The CDR3 DNA is TGCAGTGCTAGAATCTACGGACCGCAGTCCTTC. Translation gives CSARIYGPQSF. The chain combines TRBV20-1 with TRBJ2-7; no reliable D call. The CDR3 is made up of 11 amino acids. CDR1 and CDR2 from the germline V gene are DFQATT and SNEGSKA (reference sequence).